The present T cell receptor (beta chain) was sequenced within a study of siplizumab effects on memory and regulatory T cells. Study outcomes and limitations: Few alloreactive clones mapped to unstimulated subsets.

The CDR3 is made up of 13 amino acids. The germline CDR1 and CDR2 sequences are WNHNN and SYGVQD (reference sequence). Trimming removed 5 bases from V and 12 bases from J, with 20 bases in between. As to this clone: Its antigen remains unknown.

Some 94,000 TCR templates underwent assay in every sample. Clones were read by immunoSEQ multiplex PCR, and TCRdb kept only the in-frame ones, dropping some. The sample lists approximately 110,000 clones; about 92% were seen once. The V gene is TRBV10-1, the J gene TRBJ2-7; tentative D call: TRBD1 (6 bases). Source material: CD4+ T cells sorted from blood. The receptor comes from a human donor in good health. CDR3 in amino acids: CASSPTAPQGTYF. CDR3 DNA: TGCGCCAGCAGTCCCACCGCCCCCCAGGGGACGTACTTC.